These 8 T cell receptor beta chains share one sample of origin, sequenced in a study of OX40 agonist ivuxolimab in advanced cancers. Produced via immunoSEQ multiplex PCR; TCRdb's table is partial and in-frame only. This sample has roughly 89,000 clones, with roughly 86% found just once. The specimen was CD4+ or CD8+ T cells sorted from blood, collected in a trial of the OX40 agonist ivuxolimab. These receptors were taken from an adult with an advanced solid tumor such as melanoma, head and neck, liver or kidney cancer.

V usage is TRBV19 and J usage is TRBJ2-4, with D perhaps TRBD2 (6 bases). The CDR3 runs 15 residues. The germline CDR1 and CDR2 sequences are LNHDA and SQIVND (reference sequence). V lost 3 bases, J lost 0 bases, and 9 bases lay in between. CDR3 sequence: CASSMGGQAKNIQYF. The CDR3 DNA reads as TGTGCCAGTAGTATGGGAGGACAAGCCAAAAACATTCAGTACTTC.

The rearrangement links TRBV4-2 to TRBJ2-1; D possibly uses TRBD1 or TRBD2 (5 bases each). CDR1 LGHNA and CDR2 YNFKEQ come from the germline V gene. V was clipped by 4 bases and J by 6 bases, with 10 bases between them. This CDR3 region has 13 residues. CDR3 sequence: CASSRDRRNEQFF. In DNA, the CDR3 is TGTGCCAGCAGCCGGGACCGTCGCAATGAGCAGTTCTTC.

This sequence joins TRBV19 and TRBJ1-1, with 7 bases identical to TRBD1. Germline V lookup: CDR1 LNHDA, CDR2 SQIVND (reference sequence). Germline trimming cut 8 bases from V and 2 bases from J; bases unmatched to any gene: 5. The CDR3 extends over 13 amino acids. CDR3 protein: CASSTGINTEAFF. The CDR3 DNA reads TGTGCCAGTTCGACAGGGATAAACACTGAAGCTTTCTTT.

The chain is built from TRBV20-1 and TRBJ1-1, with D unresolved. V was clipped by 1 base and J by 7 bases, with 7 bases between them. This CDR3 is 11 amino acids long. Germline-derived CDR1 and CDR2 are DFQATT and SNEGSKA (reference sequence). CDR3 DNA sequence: TGCAGTGCTAGAGCGGATCTTGAAGCTTTCTTT. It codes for CSARADLEAFF.

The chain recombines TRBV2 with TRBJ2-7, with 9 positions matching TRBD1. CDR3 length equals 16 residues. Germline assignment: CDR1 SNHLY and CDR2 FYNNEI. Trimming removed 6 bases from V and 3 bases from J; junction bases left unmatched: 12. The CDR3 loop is CASRDSTGGKIYEQYF. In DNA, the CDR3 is TGTGCCAGCAGGGATTCGACAGGGGGAAAAATCTACGAGCAGTACTTC.

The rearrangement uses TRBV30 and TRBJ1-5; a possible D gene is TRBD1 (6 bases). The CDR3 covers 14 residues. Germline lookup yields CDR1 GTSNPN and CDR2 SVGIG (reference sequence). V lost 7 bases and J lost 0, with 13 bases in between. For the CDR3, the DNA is TGTGCCTCCCAAAAGGGGGATAGCAATCAGCCCCAGCATTTT. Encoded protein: CASQKGDSNQPQHF.

CDR3 DNA: TGCGCCAGCAGCCCGGACAGGATAACCTACACCTTC. It is translated as CASSPDRITYTF. V is TRBV5-1 and J is TRBJ1-2, with 7 bases that match TRBD1. V shed 4 bases, J shed 10 bases, and the junction held 7 bases outside the gene matches. This CDR3 has 12 amino acids. CDR1 SGHRS and CDR2 YFSETQ come from the germline V gene. Full variable domain (outside the CDR3, taken from reference TRBV5-1 and TRBJ1-2): KAGVTQTPRYLIKTRGQQVTLSCSPISGHRSVSWYQQTPGQGLQFLFEYFSETQRNKGNFPGRFSGRQFSNSRSEMNVSTLELGDSALYLCASSPDRITYTFGSGTRLTVV.

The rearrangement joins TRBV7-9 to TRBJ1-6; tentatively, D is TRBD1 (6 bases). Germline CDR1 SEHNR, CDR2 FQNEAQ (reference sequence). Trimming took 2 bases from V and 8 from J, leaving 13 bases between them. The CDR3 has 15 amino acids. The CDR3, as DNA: TGTGCCAGCAGCTTAAATTCGGGACAAGATTCACCCCTCCACTTT. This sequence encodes CASSLNSGQDSPLHF.